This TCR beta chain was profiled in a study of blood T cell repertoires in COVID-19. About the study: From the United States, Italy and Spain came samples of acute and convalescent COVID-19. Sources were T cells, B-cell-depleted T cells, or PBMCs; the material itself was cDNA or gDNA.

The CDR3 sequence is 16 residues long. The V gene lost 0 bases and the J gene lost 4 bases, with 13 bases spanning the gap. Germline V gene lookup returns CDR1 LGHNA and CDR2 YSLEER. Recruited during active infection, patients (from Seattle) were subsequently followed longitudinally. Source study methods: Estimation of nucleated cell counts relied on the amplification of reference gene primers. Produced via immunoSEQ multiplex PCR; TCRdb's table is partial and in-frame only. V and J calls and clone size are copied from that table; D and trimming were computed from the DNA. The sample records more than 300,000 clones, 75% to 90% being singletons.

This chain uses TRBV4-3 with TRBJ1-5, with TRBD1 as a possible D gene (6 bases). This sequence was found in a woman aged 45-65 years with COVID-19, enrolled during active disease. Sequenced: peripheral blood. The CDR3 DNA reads TGCGCCAGCAGCCAAGATCGAACAGGGTGGAATCAGCCCCAGCATTTT. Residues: CASSQDRTGWNQPQHF.